The 27 T cell receptor beta chains below come from one sample, sequenced in a study of control samples from healthy donors and cancer patients. This table comes from immunoSEQ multiplex PCR, and its TCRdb copy is limited to in-frame clones, with some not included. This table holds roughly 130,000 clones, around 90% found once. Sequencing used blood. The receptors come from a man between 18 and 29 years old in good health.

This clone was seen once. This chain joins TRBV10-3 and TRBJ2-1; 11 nucleotides line up with TRBD2. Germline CDR1 is ENHRY and CDR2 is SYGVKD. The CDR3 has 14 amino acids. Trimming cost V 10 bases and J 8 bases; bases outside gene matches: 10. In DNA, the CDR3 is TGTGCCACTCAACCACTAGCGGGAGACTATGAGCAGTTCTTC. The encoded protein is CATQPLAGDYEQFF.

The chain is built from TRBV9 and TRBJ2-3; 11 bases align to TRBD2. The CDR3 spans 15 residues. V gave up 4 bases and J gave up 14 bases; unmatched junction bases: 15. Per germline, CDR1 SGDLS and CDR2 YYNGEE. The CDR3 nucleotides are TGTGCCAGCAGCCCTAGCGGGGGGTCAGTCGGGCGTCTGTATTTT. This gives the protein CASSPSGGSVGRLYF.

The CDR3 region is CSADDRGQETQYF. CDR3 bases: TGCAGCGCCGACGACAGGGGGCAAGAGACCCAGTACTTC. The V and J genes are TRBV29-1 and TRBJ2-5; 9 bases fit TRBD1. V gave up 7 bases and J gave up 2 bases; unmatched junction bases: 5. There are 13 residues in the CDR3. CDR1 and CDR2 (germline): SQVTM, ANQGSEA.

The chain couples TRBV27 to TRBJ1-5; tentative D call: TRBD1 (6 bases). This CDR3 contains 16 residues. Trimming removed 6 bases at V and 1 base at J, with 16 bases between. CDR1 MNHEY and CDR2 SMNVEV come from the germline V gene (reference sequence). The CDR3 bases are TGTGCCAGCAGCCCCCGAGCAGGGGCCAGCAATCAGCCCCAGCATTTT. Protein: CASSPRAGASNQPQHF.

The CDR3 spells CASSDRAGGEVDTQYF. CDR3 sequence (DNA): TGTGCCAGCAGTGACCGCGCGGGAGGGGAGGTAGATACGCAGTATTTT. J is TRBJ2-3 and V is TRBV6-4, with 9 nucleotides matching TRBD2. Germline CDR1 is MRHNA and CDR2 is SNTAGT. Germline trimming cut 2 bases from V and 5 bases from J; bases unmatched to any gene: 8. CDR3 length: 16 amino acids.

The V gene is TRBV10-3, the J gene TRBJ2-1; D perhaps matches TRBD2 (6 bases). Germline V lookup: CDR1 ENHRY, CDR2 SYGVKD. The CDR3 covers 13 residues. Trimming left V 5 bases short and J 5 bases short, with 10 bases between. This chain's CDR3 is CAISRLGDNEQFF. The DNA for the CDR3 is TGTGCCATCAGTCGACTAGGGGACAATGAGCAGTTCTTC.

The rearrangement links TRBV19 to TRBJ2-1; 10 bases are shared with TRBD2. V shed 3 bases and J 8 bases; nucleotides not matched to a gene: 10. CDR1 and CDR2 from the germline V gene are LNHDA and SQIVND (reference sequence). The CDR3 contains 16 residues. CDR3 residues: CASSISFSLAGDEQFF. CDR3 DNA sequence: TGTGCCAGTAGTATTTCTTTCTCGCTAGCGGGAGATGAGCAGTTCTTC.

The rearrangement joins TRBV6-5 to TRBJ1-6; TRBD1 might be the D (5 bases). CDR1 is MNHEY, CDR2 SVGAGI, per germline. This CDR3 is 13 amino acids long. Trimming took 11 bases from V and 7 from J, leaving 15 bases between them. The CDR3 DNA reads TGTGCCGCTCGGGGGGGTGGCAATTCACCCCTCCACTTT. Translation: CAARGGGNSPLHF.

The chain is built from TRBV6-5 and TRBJ1-4, with D tentatively TRBD1 (5 bases). The CDR3 is 15 amino acids. Germline V gene lookup returns CDR1 MNHEY and CDR2 SVGAGI. V was clipped by 3 bases and J by 8 bases, with 16 bases between them. The CDR3 spells CASSYSLGGQEKLFF. As DNA, the CDR3 is TGTGCCAGCAGTTATAGTCTCGGGGGTCAGGAAAAACTGTTTTTT.

The rearrangement uses TRBV5-1 and TRBJ1-1; D is ambiguous. Looked up from germline, CDR1 is SGHRS and CDR2 is YFSETQ. V was pared by 5 bases and J by 2 bases, with 13 bases between. The CDR3 runs 14 residues. The CDR3 nucleotides are TGCGCCAGCAGGCCGGATCCGGAAAACACTGAAGCTTTCTTT. This codes for CASRPDPENTEAFF.

The chain joins TRBV20-1 to TRBJ2-5; D may correspond to TRBD1 or TRBD2 (6 bases each). CDR3 length: 11 amino acids. The germline V gene encodes CDR1 DFQATT and CDR2 SNEGSKA (reference sequence). V dropped 8 bases and J dropped 5 bases, with 12 bases sitting between them. CDR3 bases: TGCAGTCCACGGAGGGGGGAGACCCAGTACTTC. The encoded protein is CSPRRGETQYF.

This clone was seen only once. The chain has TRBV6-4 and TRBJ2-1, with TRBD2 matching over 8 bases. This CDR3 comprises 15 residues. Germline CDR1 MRHNA, CDR2 SNTAGT. The trim removed 0 bases at V and 4 bases at J, leaving 2 bases unmatched. The CDR3 sequence is CASSDSPGGYNEQFF. The CDR3 coding sequence is TGTGCCAGCAGTGACTCGCCGGGGGGGTACAATGAGCAGTTCTTC.

The chain has TRBV29-1 and TRBJ2-5; no firm D call. The germline V gene has CDR1 SQVTM and CDR2 ANQGSEA. V lost 0 bases to trimming and J lost 3 bases, with 11 bases between them. The length of the CDR3 is 14 residues. Written as DNA, the CDR3 is TGCAGCGTTGAAGATCCAGCCGGAAAAGAGACCCAGTACTTC. This encodes CSVEDPAGKETQYF.

Remarks on this clone: The germline gene is not matched at one end of the junction; a read error may be the cause. The chain links TRBV7-6 to TRBJ1-2; unclear D gene. This CDR3 is 14 amino acids long. The V gene's germline CDR1 is SGHVS and CDR2 FNYEAQ. As DNA, the CDR3 is TGTACCAGCAGCTCCTCCGACGGCAGAGGGGGCTACACCTTC. Translated, it gives CTSSSSDGRGGYTF.

This clone was seen a single time. The chain carries TRBV5-6 and TRBJ1-4; D remains ambiguous. With 0 bases removed from V and 4 bases from J, the gap between germline ends came to 16 bases. This CDR3 comprises 17 residues. Per germline, CDR1 SGHDT and CDR2 YYEEEE. The CDR3 loop is CASSLDQDGTFNEKLFF. CDR3 nucleotide sequence: TGTGCCAGCAGCTTGGACCAGGACGGAACCTTTAATGAAAAACTGTTTTTT.

The V and J genes are TRBV7-9 and TRBJ2-5; possibly TRBD2 for D (6 bases). With 8 bases removed from V and 2 bases from J, the gap between germline ends came to 12 bases. The germline V gene encodes CDR1 SEHNR and CDR2 FQNEAQ (reference sequence). The CDR3 sequence is 13 residues long. CDR3 DNA: TGTGCCAGCGGCCGGGACTCTCAAGAGACCCAGTACTTC. Translated: CASGRDSQETQYF.

The J gene is TRBJ2-1, the V gene TRBV5-1, with D possibly being TRBD1 or TRBD2 (5 bases each). V dropped 0 bases and J dropped 5 bases, with 12 bases sitting between them. Germline V gene lookup returns CDR1 SGHRS and CDR2 YFSETQ. This CDR3 has 15 amino acids. Written as DNA, the CDR3 is TGCGCCAGCAGCTTGGAGCGAATGGGGGACAATGAGCAGTTCTTC. This gives the protein CASSLERMGDNEQFF.

The chain combines TRBV4-1 with TRBJ2-3, with 8 bases that match TRBD2. Per germline, CDR1 MGHRA and CDR2 YSYEKL. The V gene end was trimmed by 2 bases and the J gene end by 2 bases; junction bases not matched to a gene: 3. The CDR3 is 15 amino acids. The CDR3 is CASSQISGDTDTQYF. In DNA, the CDR3 is TGCGCCAGCAGCCAAATTAGCGGGGACACAGATACGCAGTATTTT.

The chain employs TRBV25-1 and TRBJ1-4; the D is unclear. Germline V gene data show CDR1 as MGHDK and CDR2 as SYGVNS. This CDR3 region has 14 residues. V lost 4 bases to trimming and J lost 6 bases, with 12 bases between them. The CDR3 DNA sequence: TGTGCCAGCAGTGTGGCCAGCCGAGATGAAAAACTGTTTTTT. It codes for CASSVASRDEKLFF. Combining the CDR3 with reference TRBV25-1 and TRBJ1-4 gives the whole variable domain EADIYQTPRYLVIGTGKKITLECSQTMGHDKMYWYQQDPGMELHLIHYSYGVNSTEKGDLSSESTVSRIRTEHFPLTLESARPSHTSQYLCASSVASRDEKLFFGSGTQLSVL.

The V gene is TRBV18, the J gene TRBJ1-1; the D gene is possibly TRBD1 (6 bases). V was cut by 3 bases and J by 6 bases, with 14 bases left in between. CDR3 length: 14 residues. Germline assignment: CDR1 KGHSH and CDR2 LQKENI. The CDR3 DNA is TGTGCCAGCTCACCGAATCCCAGGGGCCCTGAAGCTTTCTTT. This translates into CASSPNPRGPEAFF.

V and J are TRBV7-9 and TRBJ2-5, with D perhaps matching TRBD1 (6 bases). This CDR3 spans 15 amino acids. V lost 2 bases and J lost 2, with 12 bases in between. The germline CDR1 and CDR2 sequences are SEHNR and FQNEAQ (reference sequence). The CDR3 bases are TGTGCCAGCAGCTTAACAGGGTATAGGCAAGAGACCCAGTACTTC. Protein: CASSLTGYRQETQYF.

The V gene is TRBV24-1, the J gene TRBJ1-2; D is undetermined. The CDR3 consists of 14 residues. The germline CDR1 and CDR2 sequences are KGHDR and SFDVKD. V dropped 6 bases and J dropped 0 bases, with 10 bases sitting between them. The CDR3 region is CATSNADANYGYTF. CDR3 sequence (DNA): TGTGCCACCAGTAATGCGGATGCTAACTATGGCTACACCTTC.

V and J are TRBV12-3 or TRBV12-4 and TRBJ2-1; D remains unclear. The CDR3 contains 13 residues. Trimming took 6 bases from V and 4 from J, leaving 10 bases between them. CDR3 DNA sequence: TGTGCCAGCAGCCCTAGGCAATACAATGAGCAGTTCTTC. Protein sequence: CASSPRQYNEQFF.

The chain couples TRBV5-1 to TRBJ2-2; D ambiguous. The V end was cut by 1 base, the J end by 6 bases, with 16 bases between. Germline V lookup: CDR1 SGHRS, CDR2 YFSETQ. CDR3 length equals 16 residues. This chain's CDR3 is CASSLIVTASSGELFF. The CDR3 coding sequence is TGCGCCAGCAGCTTGATCGTCACGGCGTCGTCCGGGGAGCTGTTTTTT. Combining the CDR3 with reference TRBV5-1 and TRBJ2-2 gives the whole variable domain KAGVTQTPRYLIKTRGQQVTLSCSPISGHRSVSWYQQTPGQGLQFLFEYFSETQRNKGNFPGRFSGRQFSNSRSEMNVSTLELGDSALYLCASSLIVTASSGELFFGEGSRLTVL.

V is TRBV11-3 and J is TRBJ2-1; TRBD1 matches 8 bases. V lost 5 bases and J lost 3; bases outside the gene matches: 9. Germline values: CDR1 SGHNT, CDR2 YENEEA. The length of the CDR3 is 16 residues. The CDR3 region has the DNA TGTGCCAGCAGCGTATCTTCCGGGACAGGCTACAATGAGCAGTTCTTC. Residues: CASSVSSGTGYNEQFF.

This clone appeared a few times. The chain carries TRBV2 and TRBJ2-1, with 7 nucleotides matching TRBD1. Per the germline V gene, CDR1 is SNHLY and CDR2 is FYNNEI. This CDR3 region has 11 residues. Trimming removed 4 bases from V and 15 bases from J; junction bases left unmatched: 6. CDR3 protein: CASSGEDRPFF. In DNA, the CDR3 is TGTGCCAGCAGTGGTGAGGACAGGCCGTTCTTC.

This sequence joins TRBV9 and TRBJ1-2; 9 bases agree with TRBD1. The trim removed 0 bases at V and 1 base at J, leaving 1 base unmatched. CDR1 SGDLS and CDR2 YYNGEE come from the germline V gene. The CDR3 length is 15 residues. The CDR3 region is CASSVGTGDNYGYTF. The CDR3 nucleotides read TGTGCCAGCAGCGTAGGGACAGGGGATAACTATGGCTACACCTTC.